The clone carrying this TCR beta chain was detected a few times. Its antigen remains unidentified. This entry belongs to a study of beta chain features in type 1 diabetes. Study information: Sorted cells from all samples, numbering over 85,000,000, were examined.

Investigators reverse transcribed all isolated RNA, so they sequenced expressed TCRB transcripts. TCRdb keeps only in-frame clones here, not all; method: immunoSEQ multiplex PCR. The sample carries about 650,000 clones, roughly an eighth recorded once. CDR3 size: 20 residues. Germline loops: CDR1 SGHTA, CDR2 FQGTGA. The V gene end was trimmed by 1 base and the J gene end by 3 bases; junction bases not matched to a gene: 11. Points from the study as a whole: Across all four CD4+ subsets, people with type 1 diabetes showed modestly shorter TCRB CDR3s.

Via CD45RO/CCR7/CD25/CD127/CD95/CD27, cells of the CD4+ naive, central memory, regulatory and stem cell-like memory subsets were sorted. What was sequenced was naive CD4+ T cells from blood. The V gene is TRBV7-3, the J gene TRBJ2-3; 15 nucleotides line up with TRBD2. This receptor was obtained from a young man with type 1 diabetes. The CDR3 loop reads CASSLKPGLAGGPATDTQYF. In nucleotides, the CDR3 is TGTGCCAGCAGCTTAAAGCCGGGACTAGCGGGGGGCCCAGCGACAGATACGCAGTATTTT.